The T cell receptor (beta chain) under discussion was sequenced for a study of read filtering for tumor transcriptome and immune sequencing. Broader study findings: The CD138-negative fraction was mixed bone marrow immune cells, not pure T cells. Single-read clonotypes: around 81% of IR-seq clonotypes (around 4% of reads), about 75% of RNA-seq clonotypes (44.6% of reads).

The CDR3 contains 13 residues. Germline V CDR1 and CDR2: SQVTM, ANQGSEA. With 3 bases removed from V and 0 bases from J, the gap between germline ends came to 6 bases. This clonotype was detected many times. The target antigen is unknown. From 300 to 450 ng of RNA, a library with molecular barcoded alpha/delta and beta/gamma adaptors was made. Each CDR3 protein is one row after TCRdb ran MiXCR on the reads. The sample includes under 25,000 distinct CDR3 sequences, roughly an eighth of them seen just once. What was sequenced was a population of CD138-negative cells sorted from bone marrow. The chain recombines TRBV29-1 with TRBJ2-1; unclear D gene. This receptor was identified in a donor aged 40 or older with multiple myeloma. In DNA form, the CDR3 reads TGCAGCGTTGACGGTAGCTCCTACAATGAGCAGTTCTTC. Translating it yields CSVDGSSYNEQFF.